This is a list of T cell receptor beta chains from one sample in a study of cytomegalovirus exposure and HLA in healthy donors. Generated by immunoSEQ multiplex PCR, the TCRdb table keeps only in-frame clones and is missing some. The sample has fewer than 150,000 clones; around 80% are singletons. Sequencing used PBMCs. Receptors originate from a man under 40 in good health and CMV-seronegative. CDR3s include the opening cysteine and the closing phenylalanine or tryptophan. A D gene is named only where the DNA matches it firmly. The size of a clone is reported for some rows only, either as once, few or many, or as a class for expanded clones.

clone size	V gene	CDR3 length	D gene	J gene	CDR3 protein	CDR3 DNA
.	TRBV18	14	TRBD1	TRBJ1-1	CASSPYRGNTEAFF	TGTGCCAGCTCACCATACAGGGGGAACACTGAAGCTTTCTTT
.	TRBV11-2	18	TRBD2	TRBJ2-3	CASSLGASGSWGTDTQYF	TGTGCCAGCAGCTTAGGAGCTAGCGGGAGTTGGGGCACAGATACGCAGTATTTT
.	TRBV5-4	15	.	TRBJ2-2	CASSLFGGNTGELFF	TGTGCCAGCAGCTTGTTCGGGGGGAACACCGGGGAGCTGTTTTTT
once	TRBV28	16	TRBD1	TRBJ1-5	CASRYYRGRGNQPQHF	TGTGCCAGCAGGTACTACAGGGGGCGGGGCAATCAGCCCCAGCATTTT
.	TRBV5-1	15	TRBD1	TRBJ1-2	CASSPWTGMTDGYTF	TGCGCCAGCAGCCCGTGGACAGGGATGACGGACGGCTACACCTTC
.	TRBV28	15	.	TRBJ1-2	CASSSGIRINYGYTF	TGTGCCAGCAGTTCCGGGATTCGGATTAACTATGGCTACACCTTC
.	TRBV5-1	15	.	TRBJ2-3	CASSEGGFTTDTQYF	TGCGCCAGCAGTGAAGGGGGTTTCACCACAGATACGCAGTATTTT
.	TRBV6-5	15	.	TRBJ2-5	CASRAPGTGKETQYF	TGTGCCAGCAGGGCTCCCGGGACTGGAAAGGAGACCCAGTACTTC
.	TRBV9	15	TRBD2	TRBJ2-7	CASSVDSSGQYEQYF	TGTGCCAGCAGCGTAGATTCTAGCGGGCAGTACGAGCAGTACTTC
.	TRBV7-8	19	TRBD2	TRBJ2-3	CASSPRAGGAPFGTDTQYF	TGTGCCAGCAGCCCTAGGGCGGGAGGGGCACCTTTCGGCACAGATACGCAGTATTTT
.	TRBV27	13	.	TRBJ1-3	CASSLVLGNTIYF	TGTGCCAGCAGTTTAGTTCTTGGAAACACCATATATTTT
.	TRBV7-2	11	.	TRBJ2-5	CASSLSETQYF	TGTGCCAGCAGCTTATCGGAGACCCAGTACTTC
.	TRBV6-5	12	.	TRBJ1-2	CATVRGNYGYTF	TGTGCCACAGTAAGGGGCAACTATGGCTACACCTTC
few	TRBV19	15	TRBD1	TRBJ1-4	CASSTGGTTNEKLFF	TGTGCCAGTAGTACAGGGGGCACAACTAATGAAAAACTGTTTTTT
.	TRBV4-1	20	TRBD2	TRBJ2-5	CASSQEWIAGGGGWTETQYF	TGCGCCAGCAGCCAAGAGTGGATAGCGGGGGGCGGGGGGTGGACAGAGACCCAGTACTTC
.	TRBV5-1	14	.	TRBJ2-5	CASSLFSLQETQYF	TGCGCCAGCAGCTTGTTTTCCCTTCAAGAGACCCAGTACTTC
.	TRBV7-3	14	TRBD2	TRBJ2-1	CASSPTTSSNEQFF	TGTGCCAGCAGCCCAACGACTAGCTCCAATGAGCAGTTCTTC
few	TRBV6-5	14	.	TRBJ1-2	CASRAPGGPYGYTF	TGTGCCAGCAGAGCCCCCGGGGGGCCCTATGGCTACACCTTC
.	TRBV5-6	15	.	TRBJ2-3	CASSTAAKPTDTQYF	TGTGCCAGCAGCACTGCGGCAAAGCCCACAGATACGCAGTATTTT
once	TRBV30	16	.	TRBJ2-3	CAWSVFPDRVTDTQYF	TGTGCCTGGAGTGTCTTTCCGGACAGAGTCACAGATACGCAGTATTTT
.	TRBV10-3	14	.	TRBJ1-3	CAISDQGLGNTIYF	TGTGCCATCAGTGACCAGGGGCTAGGAAACACCATATATTTT
.	TRBV5-4	17	.	TRBJ2-7	CASSLAAGGTQIYEQYF	TGTGCCAGCAGCTTGGCCGCTGGAGGGACTCAGATCTACGAGCAGTACTTC
.	TRBV6-6	13	.	TRBJ2-3	CASSGQGRDTQYF	TGTGCCAGCAGTGGGCAGGGTCGAGATACGCAGTATTTT
few	TRBV6-5	15	TRBD1	TRBJ1-5	CASSPTGVGNQPQHF	TGTGCCAGCAGCCCGACAGGGGTTGGCAATCAGCCCCAGCATTTT
.	TRBV10-3	18	TRBD1	TRBJ1-4	CAISENRGARATNEKLFF	TGTGCCATCAGTGAGAACAGGGGTGCACGCGCAACTAATGAAAAACTGTTTTTT
.	TRBV2	17	TRBD1	TRBJ1-1	CASSETRDRGLNTEAFF	TGTGCCAGCAGTGAAACCCGGGACAGGGGACTGAACACTGAAGCTTTCTTT
.	TRBV27	17	TRBD2	TRBJ2-6	CASRRSGRESGANVLTF	TGTGCCAGCAGGCGTAGCGGGAGGGAATCTGGGGCCAACGTCCTGACTTTC
.	TRBV23-1	20	TRBD1	TRBJ2-1	CASSQRKTGKGECSYNEQFF	TGCGCCAGCAGTCAAAGAAAGACAGGGAAGGGGGAATGCTCCTACAATGAGCAGTTCTTC
.	TRBV5-6	17	.	TRBJ1-3	CASSPAWGQGPGNTIYF	TGTGCCAGCAGCCCGGCGTGGGGCCAAGGGCCTGGAAACACCATATATTTT
.	TRBV6-5	15	TRBD1	TRBJ1-2	CASRTGGVTNYGYTF	TGTGCCAGCAGAACAGGGGGAGTCACTAACTATGGCTACACCTTC
.	TRBV18	13	.	TRBJ2-5	CASSPPAQETQYF	TGTGCCAGCTCACCACCGGCCCAAGAGACCCAGTACTTC
.	TRBV30	16	TRBD1	TRBJ1-2	CAWSADFMTGGRGYTF	TGTGCCTGGAGTGCAGATTTTATGACAGGGGGCCGTGGCTACACCTTC
few	TRBV4-1	16	TRBD1	TRBJ1-5	CASSQGRTGGLQPQHF	TGCGCCAGCAGCCAAGGACGGACAGGGGGGTTACAGCCCCAGCATTTT
once	TRBV28	15	TRBD2	TRBJ2-7	CASSLGPSGGGGQYF	TGTGCCAGCAGTTTAGGGCCCTCGGGGGGGGGTGGGCAGTACTTC
.	TRBV2	12	.	TRBJ2-5	CAGNRDQETQYF	TGTGCCGGGAACAGGGATCAAGAGACCCAGTACTTC
.	TRBV28	15	TRBD1	TRBJ2-2	CASSSRTGKAGELFF	TGTGCCAGCAGTTCCCGGACAGGGAAGGCCGGGGAGCTGTTTTTT
.	TRBV30	13	.	TRBJ1-1	CAWSDGTTTEAFF	TGTGCCTGGAGCGACGGGACAACCACAGAAGCTTTCTTT
.	TRBV2	16	.	TRBJ1-1	CASSEVKQTRGPEAFF	TGTGCCAGCAGTGAAGTCAAGCAGACTCGAGGGCCGGAAGCTTTCTTT
.	TRBV19	15	.	TRBJ1-5	CASSIGAGFNQPQHF	TGTGCCAGTAGTATAGGCGCGGGGTTTAATCAGCCCCAGCATTTT
.	TRBV7-9	15	.	TRBJ1-6	CASSPPGGLGSPLHF	TGTGCCAGCAGCCCGCCCGGGGGGCTAGGTTCACCCCTCCACTTT
few	TRBV5-1	14	.	TRBJ2-7	CASSPQGRGDEQYF	TGCGCCAGCAGCCCCCAGGGGCGAGGTGACGAGCAGTACTTC
.	TRBV28	14	.	TRBJ1-2	CASSLQGHDYGYTF	TGTGCCAGCAGTTTACAGGGTCACGATTATGGCTACACCTTC
.	TRBV5-6	14	.	TRBJ2-3	CASSLTLDTYTQYF	TGTGCCAGCAGCTTAACCTTAGACACTTATACGCAGTATTTT
.	TRBV4-1	13	TRBD1	TRBJ1-2	CASSQDRGWGYPF	TGCGCCAGCAGCCAGGACAGGGGATGGGGCTACCCCTTC
.	TRBV29-1	18	TRBD2	TRBJ2-1	CSVEGGLAGASSYNEQFF	TGCAGCGTTGAAGGCGGACTAGCGGGGGCTAGCTCCTACAATGAGCAGTTCTTC
once	TRBV27	15	TRBD2	TRBJ2-5	CASSSGLAGDETQYF	TGTGCCAGCAGTTCAGGACTAGCGGGAGACGAGACCCAGTACTTC
.	TRBV6-4	13	.	TRBJ1-2	CAPMDRPNYGYTF	TGTGCTCCTATGGACAGACCTAACTATGGCTACACCTTC
.	TRBV19	15	.	TRBJ2-1	CASRHLTGAHNEQFF	TGTGCCAGTAGGCACCTCACGGGAGCCCACAATGAGCAGTTCTTC
.	TRBV30	13	.	TRBJ1-5	CAWSQQGDQPQHF	TGTGCCTGGAGTCAACAGGGCGATCAGCCCCAGCATTTT
once	TRBV7-8	14	TRBD1	TRBJ1-1	CASSLGQGLTEAFF	TGTGCCAGCAGCTTAGGACAGGGACTCACTGAAGCTTTCTTT
.	TRBV2	19	TRBD1	TRBJ1-3	CASSEAWGQSMSSGNTIYF	TGTGCCAGCAGTGAGGCATGGGGACAGAGTATGAGCTCTGGAAACACCATATATTTT